Listed below are T cell receptor beta chains from one sample, sequenced in a study of blood T cell repertoires in COVID-19. The assay was immunoSEQ multiplex PCR, and TCRdb's table has in-frame clones only and misses some. The sample records about 200,000 clones, 65% to 90% being singletons. The sequenced sample was peripheral blood. The receptors derive from a man older than 75 with acute or convalescent COVID-19. Each CDR3 is given with its conserved first and last residue. D genes are given only for firm matches. Not all rows give a size; the values are once, few, many and, for expanded clones, a class.

v_call: TRBV6-2/TRBV6-3; clone_size: NA; d_call: TRBD2; j_call: TRBJ2-4; cdr3_aa: CASSWVRERAKNIQYF; cdr3_nt: TGTGCCAGCAGTTGGGTGCGGGAGAGGGCCAAAAACATTCAGTACTTC
v_call: TRBV7-9; clone_size: NA; d_call: TRBD1; j_call: TRBJ2-5; cdr3_aa: CASSPGTGYQETQYF; cdr3_nt: TGTGCCAGCAGCCCCGGGACAGGCTACCAAGAGACCCAGTACTTC
v_call: TRBV9; clone_size: few; d_call: NA; j_call: TRBJ2-1; cdr3_aa: CASSVGGRGTVNEQFF; cdr3_nt: TGTGCCAGCAGCGTAGGGGGCCGGGGGACCGTTAATGAGCAGTTCTTC
v_call: TRBV19; clone_size: NA; d_call: TRBD1; j_call: TRBJ1-1; cdr3_aa: CASKGGWDRRNTEAFF; cdr3_nt: TGTGCCAGTAAAGGGGGGTGGGACAGGCGGAACACTGAAGCTTTCTTT
v_call: TRBV2; clone_size: NA; d_call: NA; j_call: TRBJ2-2; cdr3_aa: CASSVVDFTTGELFF; cdr3_nt: TGTGCCAGCAGTGTTGTCGACTTTACCACCGGGGAGCTGTTTTTT
v_call: TRBV7-3; clone_size: NA; d_call: NA; j_call: TRBJ1-5; cdr3_aa: CASRPDRHSNQPQHF; cdr3_nt: TGTGCCAGCAGACCCGACAGGCACAGCAATCAGCCCCAGCATTTT
v_call: TRBV6-5; clone_size: NA; d_call: NA; j_call: TRBJ1-2; cdr3_aa: CASSKNQGNYGYTF; cdr3_nt: TGTGCCAGCAGCAAAAACCAGGGGAACTATGGCTACACCTTC
v_call: TRBV6-5; clone_size: NA; d_call: TRBD1; j_call: TRBJ2-7; cdr3_aa: CASRGTGGYEQYF; cdr3_nt: TGTGCCAGCAGAGGAACAGGGGGCTACGAGCAGTACTTC
v_call: TRBV9; clone_size: NA; d_call: NA; j_call: TRBJ1-2; cdr3_aa: CASSVQGNSYGYTF; cdr3_nt: TGTGCCAGCAGCGTGCAGGGGAACAGCTATGGCTACACCTTC
v_call: TRBV6-5; clone_size: once; d_call: NA; j_call: TRBJ2-7; cdr3_aa: CASTDSGGRWNEQYF; cdr3_nt: TGTGCCAGCACCGATAGTGGGGGGAGGTGGAACGAGCAGTACTTC
v_call: TRBV27; clone_size: NA; d_call: TRBD2; j_call: TRBJ2-2; cdr3_aa: CASILRGSGRGNTGELFF; cdr3_nt: TGTGCCAGCATCTTAAGGGGTAGCGGGAGGGGGAACACCGGGGAGCTGTTTTTT
v_call: TRBV9; clone_size: once; d_call: TRBD2; j_call: TRBJ2-3; cdr3_aa: CASSVGAGGSDTQYF; cdr3_nt: TGTGCCAGCAGCGTCGGAGCGGGGGGTTCAGATACGCAGTATTTT
v_call: TRBV5-1; clone_size: NA; d_call: NA; j_call: TRBJ2-3; cdr3_aa: CASQVGATGTDTQYF; cdr3_nt: TGCGCCAGCCAGGTCGGCGCGACGGGGACAGATACGCAGTATTTT
v_call: TRBV11-2; clone_size: NA; d_call: NA; j_call: TRBJ2-4; cdr3_aa: CASSLGKGGLIVQYF; cdr3_nt: TGTGCCAGCAGCCTCGGAAAGGGGGGACTAATAGTTCAGTACTTC
v_call: TRBV14; clone_size: NA; d_call: NA; j_call: TRBJ2-4; cdr3_aa: CASSQGSGNIQYF; cdr3_nt: TGTGCCAGCAGCCAAGGGTCGGGGAACATTCAGTACTTC
v_call: TRBV5-4; clone_size: NA; d_call: TRBD2; j_call: TRBJ2-3; cdr3_aa: CASSSTSGPSTDTQYF; cdr3_nt: TGTGCCAGCAGCTCAACTAGCGGCCCTAGCACAGATACGCAGTATTTT
v_call: TRBV6-5; clone_size: once; d_call: NA; j_call: TRBJ2-1; cdr3_aa: CASSQTSPSYNEQFF; cdr3_nt: TGTGCCAGCAGTCAGACTTCCCCCTCCTACAATGAGCAGTTCTTC
v_call: TRBV19; clone_size: once; d_call: TRBD1; j_call: TRBJ1-5; cdr3_aa: CASSKSDRGNQPQHF; cdr3_nt: TGTGCCAGTAGTAAATCGGACAGGGGGAATCAGCCCCAGCATTTT
v_call: TRBV28; clone_size: NA; d_call: TRBD1; j_call: TRBJ1-1; cdr3_aa: CASSFQGAGSAEAFF; cdr3_nt: TGTGCCAGCAGTTTTCAGGGGGCGGGTTCCGCTGAAGCTTTCTTT
v_call: TRBV19; clone_size: NA; d_call: NA; j_call: TRBJ2-3; cdr3_aa: CASSIRKAGTDTQYF; cdr3_nt: TGTGCCAGTAGTATACGGAAGGCGGGGACAGATACGCAGTATTTT
v_call: TRBV11-3; clone_size: NA; d_call: TRBD2; j_call: TRBJ2-2; cdr3_aa: CASRPRGETGELFF; cdr3_nt: TGTGCCAGCAGACCCCGGGGGGAAACCGGGGAGCTGTTTTTT
v_call: TRBV27; clone_size: NA; d_call: NA; j_call: TRBJ1-5; cdr3_aa: CASSLSLNLHQPQHF; cdr3_nt: TGTGCCAGCAGTTTGAGTCTCAACCTCCATCAGCCCCAGCATTTT
v_call: TRBV24-1; clone_size: NA; d_call: TRBD1; j_call: TRBJ2-1; cdr3_aa: CATSGGTGVYNEQFF; cdr3_nt: TGTGCCACCAGTGGGGGGACAGGGGTCTACAATGAGCAGTTCTTC
v_call: TRBV9; clone_size: NA; d_call: NA; j_call: TRBJ1-6; cdr3_aa: CASSVGYDMGPSPLHF; cdr3_nt: TGTGCCAGCAGCGTAGGGTACGACATGGGGCCGTCACCCCTCCACTTT
v_call: TRBV5-1; clone_size: NA; d_call: NA; j_call: TRBJ1-6; cdr3_aa: CASSLAPDNSPLHF; cdr3_nt: TGCGCCAGCAGCTTGGCCCCGGATAATTCACCCCTCCACTTT
v_call: TRBV2; clone_size: NA; d_call: TRBD1; j_call: TRBJ2-7; cdr3_aa: CASQTGDGYEQYF; cdr3_nt: TGTGCCAGTCAGACAGGGGATGGCTACGAGCAGTACTTC
v_call: TRBV6-5; clone_size: NA; d_call: NA; j_call: TRBJ1-6; cdr3_aa: CASSLGAGYNSPLHF; cdr3_nt: TGTGCCAGCAGCCTTGGCGCGGGGTATAATTCACCCCTCCACTTT
v_call: TRBV24-1; clone_size: NA; d_call: NA; j_call: TRBJ2-6; cdr3_aa: CAANSGANVLTF; cdr3_nt: TGTGCCGCTAACTCTGGGGCCAACGTCCTGACTTTC
v_call: TRBV24-1; clone_size: few; d_call: NA; j_call: TRBJ2-3; cdr3_aa: CATSAGTDTQYF; cdr3_nt: TGTGCCACCAGTGCGGGGACAGATACGCAGTATTTT
v_call: TRBV3-1/TRBV3-2; clone_size: few; d_call: TRBD1; j_call: TRBJ1-1; cdr3_aa: CASSRTTGGAFF; cdr3_nt: TGTGCCAGCAGCCGGACGACAGGGGGTGCTTTCTTT
v_call: TRBV30; clone_size: NA; d_call: NA; j_call: TRBJ2-1; cdr3_aa: CAWAAGGGSKGQFF; cdr3_nt: TGTGCCTGGGCCGCTGGGGGGGGCTCCAAGGGGCAGTTCTTC
v_call: TRBV4-1; clone_size: NA; d_call: NA; j_call: TRBJ2-7; cdr3_aa: CASSQDGARSVYEQYF; cdr3_nt: TGCGCCAGCAGCCAAGACGGTGCCAGGTCAGTCTACGAGCAGTACTTC
v_call: TRBV19; clone_size: NA; d_call: TRBD1; j_call: TRBJ1-1; cdr3_aa: CATTRRQGPNTEAFF; cdr3_nt: TGTGCCACCACTAGACGACAGGGGCCTAACACTGAAGCTTTCTTT
v_call: TRBV4-3; clone_size: NA; d_call: NA; j_call: TRBJ1-2; cdr3_aa: CASSRDFYYGYTF; cdr3_nt: TGCGCCAGCAGCCGAGACTTCTACTATGGCTACACCTTC
v_call: TRBV5-5; clone_size: few; d_call: NA; j_call: TRBJ2-6; cdr3_aa: CASSLDGSGANVLTF; cdr3_nt: TGTGCCAGCAGCTTGGACGGTTCTGGGGCCAACGTCCTGACTTTC
v_call: TRBV29-1; clone_size: few; d_call: NA; j_call: TRBJ2-5; cdr3_aa: CSADVQGGKTQYF; cdr3_nt: TGCAGCGCCGACGTCCAGGGGGGAAAGACCCAGTACTTC
v_call: TRBV5-1; clone_size: NA; d_call: NA; j_call: TRBJ2-1; cdr3_aa: CASSLGLATSYNEQFF; cdr3_nt: TGCGCCAGCAGCTTAGGGCTAGCCACATCCTACAATGAGCAGTTCTTC
v_call: TRBV19; clone_size: NA; d_call: NA; j_call: TRBJ1-1; cdr3_aa: CASSRRTAKNTEAFF; cdr3_nt: TGTGCCAGTAGTCGTAGGACAGCGAAGAACACTGAAGCTTTCTTT
v_call: TRBV13; clone_size: NA; d_call: NA; j_call: TRBJ1-1; cdr3_aa: CASSFGARMNTEAFF; cdr3_nt: TGTGCCAGCAGCTTCGGCGCCAGGATGAACACTGAAGCTTTCTTT
v_call: TRBV6-4; clone_size: NA; d_call: NA; j_call: TRBJ1-1; cdr3_aa: CASSETGRRTEAFF; cdr3_nt: TGTGCCAGCAGTGAAACAGGGCGGAGAACTGAAGCTTTCTTT